Following are 24 T cell receptor beta chains from one sample sequenced in a study of T-cell reconstitution after alpha-beta-depleted transplantation in children. For TCRbeta, the library was prepared with unique molecular identifiers. TCRdb used MiXCR to reprocess the PCR reads, holding one entry per CDR3 protein. The sample holds some 590,000 distinct CDR3 sequences, about 10% seen once. Sequenced here: PBMCs from the stem cell graft donor, sampled from the stem cell graft. The receptors derive from a human donor who donated a stem cell graft to a child with acute myeloid leukemia.

This clonotype was observed at least ten times. The genes are TRBV28 and TRBJ2-7; 8 bases fit TRBD2. Per the germline V gene, CDR1 is MDHEN and CDR2 is SYDVKM. V lost 3 bases, J lost 5 bases, and 12 bases stayed unmatched. The CDR3 length is 16 residues. For the CDR3, the DNA is TGTGCCAGCAGTTTTGGAACCGGGGGGGTGAGGCACGAGCAGTACTTC. It translates to CASSFGTGGVRHEQYF.

This clonotype appeared a few times. The chain links TRBV18 to TRBJ2-1, with D hard to call. The CDR3 has 14 amino acids. Trimming pared 3 bases from V and 5 bases from J, leaving 11 bases between. Germline loops: CDR1 KGHSH, CDR2 LQKENI. The DNA of the CDR3 is TGTGCCAGCTCACCCGGGTACGGAGACAATGAGCAGTTCTTC. Translating it yields CASSPGYGDNEQFF.

As for this clonotype: One end of the junction does not line up with germline, which may come from a read error. The chain combines TRBV5-1 with TRBJ2-5; D not certain. The CDR3 sequence is 14 residues long. Germline V lookup: CDR1 SGHRS, CDR2 YFSETQ. CDR3 DNA sequence: TGCGCCAGCAGCTTAGACGGCAGGCAAGGGACCCAGTACTTC. Encoded protein: CASSLDGRQGTQYF.

This clonotype was observed many times. The chain links TRBV12-3 or TRBV12-4 to TRBJ2-1, with D hard to call. The CDR3 is made up of 12 amino acids. V lost 3 bases and J 7 bases, leaving 7 bases between the germline ends. In DNA form, the CDR3 reads TGTGCCAGCAGTTTTCTGAGAAATGAGCAGTTCTTC. This sequence encodes CASSFLRNEQFF.

The sample holds a few counts of this clonotype. This sequence joins TRBV20-1 and TRBJ2-3, with D maybe TRBD2 (6 bases). Germline-derived CDR1 and CDR2 are DFQATT and SNEGSKA (reference sequence). V lost 0 bases and J 4 bases, leaving 14 bases between the germline ends. The CDR3 spans 15 residues. This CDR3 is CSARDVAGLADTQYF. CDR3 DNA sequence: TGCAGTGCTAGAGACGTTGCGGGATTGGCAGATACGCAGTATTTT.

This clonotype was detected only a few times. The V call is TRBV20-1, the J call TRBJ2-7, with D tentatively TRBD2 (7 bases). V was cut by 1 base and J by 4 bases, with 14 bases left in between. The V gene's germline CDR1 is DFQATT and CDR2 SNEGSKA (reference sequence). The CDR3 is 14 amino acids. DNA of the CDR3: TGCAGTGCTAGAGGGTGGGGAGGGGGGTACGAGCAGTACTTC. This gives the protein CSARGWGGGYEQYF.

The CDR3 nucleotides are TGTGCCAGCAGTTCGGACTCGACGACCCAGTACTTC. Protein: CASSSDSTTQYF. V and J are TRBV7-3 and TRBJ2-5; a possible D gene is TRBD2 (5 bases). The V gene lost 6 bases and the J gene lost 7 bases, with 12 bases spanning the gap. This CDR3 is built from 12 residues. Germline values: CDR1 SGHTA, CDR2 FQGTGA.

This clonotype was found a few times. The gene calls are TRBV5-1 and TRBJ2-7; D is unresolved. Trimming removed 4 bases at V and 0 bases at J, with 14 bases between. CDR1 is SGHRS and CDR2 is YFSETQ in the germline V gene. This CDR3 has 15 residues. Written as DNA, the CDR3 is TGCGCCAGCAGCCCGACCCAGGTCCTCTCCTACGAGCAGTACTTC. As protein: CASSPTQVLSYEQYF.

There are a few counts of this clonotype. The chain carries TRBV2 and TRBJ1-5; 9 nucleotides match TRBD1. The germline gives CDR1 SNHLY, CDR2 FYNNEI. The CDR3 sequence is 13 residues long. J lost 5 bases, V lost 7 bases, and 3 bases had no gene match. The CDR3 DNA reads TGTGCCAGCATCCGGGACAGGGATCAGCCCCAGCATTTT. Translation gives CASIRDRDQPQHF.

This clonotype occurred a few times. CDR3 residues: CASSLALVDSPLHF. The CDR3 DNA reads TGTGCCAGCAGCTTAGCGCTAGTGGATTCACCCCTCCACTTT. V and J are TRBV7-9 and TRBJ1-6; D gene unclear. Trimming pared 0 bases from V and 8 bases from J, leaving 8 bases between. Germline loops: CDR1 SEHNR, CDR2 FQNEAQ (reference sequence). The CDR3 is made up of 14 amino acids.

This clonotype was found a few times. The rearrangement links TRBV29-1 to TRBJ2-5, with 10 positions matching TRBD2. J was trimmed by 3 bases and V by 6 bases; bases with no gene match: 4. Germline CDR1 and CDR2: SQVTM and ANQGSEA. This CDR3 spans 13 amino acids. The CDR3 here is CSVKLAGEETQYF. The CDR3 region has the DNA TGCAGCGTGAAGCTAGCGGGAGAAGAGACCCAGTACTTC.

This clonotype turned up a few times. The chain combines TRBV29-1 with TRBJ1-1, with 7 bases aligning to TRBD1. Germline CDR1 and CDR2: SQVTM and ANQGSEA. The V segment lost 4 bases and the J segment 10 bases; nucleotides outside the gene matches: 12. This CDR3 region has 13 residues. In nucleotides, the CDR3 is TGCAGCGTTGTATCCGACAGGGCCCACGGAGCTTTCTTT. This codes for CSVVSDRAHGAFF. Based on the CDR3 plus reference TRBV29-1 and TRBJ1-1, the full variable domain is SAVISQKPSRDICQRGTSLTIQCQVDSQVTMMFWYRQQPGQSLTLIATANQGSEATYESGFVIDKFPISRPNLTFSTLTVSNMSPEDSSIYLCSVVSDRAHGAFFGQGTRLTVV.

This sequence joins TRBV18 and TRBJ2-3, with D uncertain. The CDR3 extends over 15 amino acids. From germline, CDR1 is KGHSH and CDR2 LQKENI. V shed 0 bases and J shed 2 bases, with 9 bases lying between them. CDR3 nucleotides: TGTGCCAGCTCACCACCCGGATCTCCCACAGATACGCAGTATTTT. It translates to CASSPPGSPTDTQYF.

The chain joins TRBV27 to TRBJ2-7; maybe TRBD2 (6 bases). Germline values: CDR1 MNHEY, CDR2 SMNVEV (reference sequence). This CDR3 contains 14 residues. V was trimmed by 7 bases and J by 1 base, leaving 14 bases between them. This chain's CDR3 is CASMRELQSYEQYF. The CDR3, as DNA: TGTGCCAGCATGCGGGAACTTCAGTCCTACGAGCAGTACTTC.

The V gene is TRBV12-3 or TRBV12-4, the J gene TRBJ2-5; TRBD1 aligns across 7 bases. The CDR3 length is 14 residues. V shed 6 bases, J shed 4 bases, and the junction held 8 bases outside the gene matches. CDR3 in amino acids: CASRNQGVLETQYF. The CDR3, as DNA: TGTGCCAGCAGAAATCAGGGGGTGTTAGAGACCCAGTACTTC.

The DNA of the CDR3 is TGCAGCGTTGTCGGGGGCTATGGCTACACCTTC. Translating gives CSVVGGYGYTF. The V gene is TRBV29-1, the J gene TRBJ1-2; TRBD1 is a possible D gene (5 bases). The ends were cut back, 4 bases at V and 4 bases at J, with 7 bases in the middle. The CDR3 sequence is 11 residues long. Germline CDR1 and CDR2: SQVTM and ANQGSEA.

This clonotype was seen only a few times. The chain couples TRBV20-1 to TRBJ2-3; 7 bases align to TRBD2. The V gene end was trimmed by 2 bases and the J gene end by 4 bases; junction bases not matched to a gene: 12. CDR3 size: 16 residues. Germline CDR1 DFQATT, CDR2 SNEGSKA (reference sequence). CDR3 amino acids: CSARPLGGSSADTQYF. The CDR3 region has the DNA TGCAGTGCTAGACCGCTCGGCGGGAGTAGTGCAGATACGCAGTATTTT.

The V call is TRBV30, the J call TRBJ1-1; 7 bases agree with TRBD1. The junction had 5 bases not matched to a gene; V was cut back by 2 bases and J by 5 bases. The germline V gene has CDR1 GTSNPN and CDR2 SVGIG (reference sequence). The CDR3 length is 13 residues. CDR3 protein: CAWSQGQPTEAFF. CDR3 coding DNA: TGTGCCTGGAGTCAGGGACAGCCAACTGAAGCTTTCTTT.

The chain employs TRBV5-1 and TRBJ2-7; 8 nucleotides line up with TRBD2. After removal of 0 bases from V and 2 bases from J, the junction contained 10 bases not matched to a gene. CDR3 length: 17 residues. Germline CDR1 is SGHRS and CDR2 is YFSETQ. The CDR3: CASSLGDLAGTTYEQYF. For the CDR3, the DNA is TGCGCCAGCAGCTTGGGGGACCTAGCGGGCACCACCTACGAGCAGTACTTC.

This clonotype was counted only a few times. This rearrangement joins TRBV4-3 to TRBJ2-7; TRBD2 matches at 10 bases. The germline V gene encodes CDR1 LGHNA and CDR2 YSLEER. CDR3 length: 15 residues. The V gene end was trimmed by 2 bases and the J gene end by 0 bases; junction bases not matched to a gene: 1. The CDR3 here is CASSQLAGDSYEQYF. CDR3 nucleotides: TGCGCCAGCAGCCAACTAGCGGGGGACTCCTACGAGCAGTACTTC.

This clonotype was found many times. The chain combines TRBV5-6 with TRBJ1-2; 7 bases map to TRBD1. V gave up 5 bases and J gave up 7 bases; unmatched junction bases: 11. Germline V lookup: CDR1 SGHDT, CDR2 YYEEEE. This CDR3 has 14 amino acids. The CDR3 protein is CASRRRQGRTGYTF. Written as DNA, the CDR3 is TGTGCCAGCAGAAGAAGACAGGGAAGGACTGGCTACACCTTC.

A few counts support this clonotype. The chain carries TRBV9 and TRBJ2-3; D ambiguous. Germline V lookup: CDR1 SGDLS, CDR2 YYNGEE. CDR3 length: 16 amino acids. The germline V and J ends were trimmed by 2 bases and 0 bases, with 13 bases remaining between them. CDR3 DNA sequence: TGTGCCAGCAGCGTCTCTGGACGCCTCAGCACAGATACGCAGTATTTT. It is translated as CASSVSGRLSTDTQYF.

This clonotype was counted at least ten times. Here the CDR3 reads CSVSGQWGETQYF. The DNA for the CDR3 is TGCAGCGTTAGTGGGCAGTGGGGGGAGACCCAGTACTTC. The chain employs TRBV29-1 and TRBJ2-5; D is possibly TRBD1 or TRBD2 (5 bases each). The germline CDR1 and CDR2 sequences are SQVTM and ANQGSEA. The CDR3 totals 13 residues. V lost 5 bases, J lost 5 bases, and 15 bases lay in between.

The chain employs TRBV20-1 and TRBJ1-2; D gene unclear. Trimming took off 7 bases at V and 6 bases at J, with 12 bases between the two ends. Germline CDR1 reads DFQATT; CDR2 reads SNEGSKA (reference sequence). This CDR3 spans 11 amino acids. The CDR3 sequence is CSVSDTNGYTF. The CDR3 DNA reads TGCAGTGTAAGTGACACCAATGGCTACACCTTC.